Listed below are T cell receptor beta chains from one sample, sequenced in a study of blood T cell repertoires in COVID-19. The protocol was immunoSEQ multiplex PCR, while the TCRdb copy is restricted to in-frame clones and leaves out a portion. In the table there are fewer than 300,000 clones, about four fifths of which are singletons. Sequenced input: peripheral blood. The receptors derive from a young woman with acute or convalescent COVID-19. Each CDR3 is given with its conserved first and last residue. The D gene is left open where the match is weak. Part of the rows lack a size; the others show once, few, many or a class for expanded clones.

D	size	J	V	DNA	CDR3
-	-	TRBJ1-4	TRBV7-8	TGTGCCAGCAGCCGAGTCTCAGGGGTTTGGGAAAAACTGTTTTTT	CASSRVSGVWEKLFF
-	-	TRBJ1-1	TRBV5-5	TGTGCCAGCTCGTCCGGGGGGGCGAGCACTGAAGCTTTCTTT	CASSSGGASTEAFF
-	-	TRBJ1-6	TRBV4-3	TGCGCCAGCAGCCAAGATGATGGGGGCTCACCCCTCCACTTT	CASSQDDGGSPLHF
TRBD1	few	TRBJ1-3	TRBV27	TGTGCCAGCAGTTCGACAGGGGCTGATGGAAACACCATATATTTT	CASSSTGADGNTIYF
-	-	TRBJ1-2	TRBV28	TGTGCCAGCAGTGGCGACAGGAACCTATATGGCTACACCTTC	CASSGDRNLYGYTF
-	-	TRBJ1-4	TRBV5-1	TGCGCCAGCAGCTTGGCCCGGGGGGAAAAACTGTTTTTT	CASSLARGEKLFF
TRBD1	-	TRBJ1-4	TRBV7-8	TGTGCCAGCAGCTTAGTTCCGGGACAGGGTGAAAAACTGTTTTTT	CASSLVPGQGEKLFF
-	-	TRBJ2-7	TRBV30	TGTGCCTGGAGTGTGGGACTTTCCTACGAGCAGTACTTC	CAWSVGLSYEQYF
TRBD1	-	TRBJ2-7	TRBV13	TGTGCCAGCAGCCAAGGGACAGGGGACGGCGAGCAGTACTTC	CASSQGTGDGEQYF
-	-	TRBJ1-5	TRBV2	TGTGCCAGCAGGAAAGACGGGAATCAGCCCCAGCATTTT	CASRKDGNQPQHF
TRBD2	-	TRBJ2-7	TRBV7-8	TGTGCCAGCAGCTTAGCTCTAGCGGGAGTCGACGAGCAGTACTTC	CASSLALAGVDEQYF
TRBD1	-	TRBJ1-2	TRBV28	TGTGCCAGCACTACCCCGGGGACAGCCAATTTGATCTGGGCCTTC	CASTTPGTANLIWAF
-	-	TRBJ2-1	TRBV12-3/TRBV12-4	TGTGCCGCGACAGACAACTACAATGAGCAGTTCTTC	CAATDNYNEQFF
-	-	TRBJ2-7	TRBV6-5	TGTGCCAGCAGTTACGGGCAGTTTTACGAGCAGTACTTC	CASSYGQFYEQYF